This paragraph covers one T cell receptor beta chain sequence. The CDR3 extends over 15 amino acids. Germline CDR1 and CDR2: MNHEY and SVGAGI. UMI labels and 5' RACE were used to prepare the TRB cDNA libraries. TCRdb re-called the 5' RACE reads and shows each CDR3 protein once, DNA omitted. In total, the table holds tens of thousands of distinct CDR3 sequences. The entry originates in a study of CXCR3-negative and CXCR3-positive naive CD8 T cells. Study at large: Roughly 130 million TRB reads in total, about 1.5 +/- 0.3 million per library.

Identification of naive CD8+ T cells rested on CD45RO-CCR7+CD27+CD95- status. V and J are TRBV6-5 and TRBJ2-2. The sequenced sample was naive CXCR3- CD8+ T cells from blood. This sample's subset: CD45RO-CCR7+CD27+CD95- naive CD8+ T cells lacking CXCR3 (TNR3-). This receptor was obtained from a human donor in good health. Some clones in this sample may be carry-over from other donors' samples. The CDR3 loop is CASSYSATNTGELFF.